The 15 T cell receptor beta chains below were found in one sample sequenced in a study of blood T cell repertoires in COVID-19. Clones were read by immunoSEQ multiplex PCR, and TCRdb kept only the in-frame ones, dropping some. Found here are some 330,000 clones, around 83% of them singletons; the top ten hold about 4.8%. Material: PBMCs or T cells enriched from blood (not recorded which). These receptors all come from a woman aged 50 to 60 who had recovered from COVID-19.

V usage is TRBV19 and J usage is TRBJ1-4; D possibly corresponds to TRBD1 (6 bases). CDR3 size: 14 residues. Trimming left V 6 bases short and J 5 bases short, with 13 bases between. Germline V gives CDR1 LNHDA, CDR2 SQIVND (reference sequence). CDR3: CASRSDRQNEKLFF. CDR3 DNA sequence: TGTGCCAGTAGATCTGACAGGCAGAATGAAAAACTGTTTTTT. The full variable domain, in which reference TRBV19 and TRBJ1-4 provide the parts outside the CDR3, is DGGITQSPKYLFRKEGQNVTLSCEQNLNHDAMYWYRQDPGQGLRLIYYSQIVNDFQKGDIAEGYSVSREKKESFPLTVTSAQKNPTAFYLCASRSDRQNEKLFFGSGTQLSVL.

The chain combines TRBV24-1 with TRBJ2-2; a possible D gene is TRBD2 (6 bases). The V gene lost 0 bases and the J gene lost 3 bases, with 10 bases spanning the gap. Germline V gene sequence: CDR1 KGHDR, CDR2 SFDVKD. CDR3 length: 16 residues. This CDR3 is CATSDLKAGYTGELFF. The CDR3 coding sequence is TGTGCCACCAGTGATTTGAAAGCGGGCTACACCGGGGAGCTGTTTTTT.

The CDR3 here is CASGNRGPGRDQPQHF. CDR3 in DNA: TGTGCCAGCGGAAATCGCGGACCCGGGCGGGATCAGCCCCAGCATTTT. This chain joins TRBV9 and TRBJ1-5; D is undetermined. Trimming stripped 7 bases from V and 5 bases from J, with 22 bases between. The CDR3 totals 16 residues. Looked up from germline, CDR1 is SGDLS and CDR2 is YYNGEE.

This clone was recorded a few times. The V gene is TRBV6-1, the J gene TRBJ2-1, with D unresolved. The CDR3 consists of 16 residues. Looked up from germline, CDR1 is MNHNS and CDR2 is SASEGT. V was cut by 2 bases and J by 0 bases, with 11 bases left in between. In nucleotides, the CDR3 is TGTGCCAGCAGTGAAAGTGTGATTAGCTCCTACAATGAGCAGTTCTTC. This encodes CASSESVISSYNEQFF.

This clone was seen only a few times. The chain is built from TRBV7-8 and TRBJ2-1; 7 positions match TRBD2. Germline lookup yields CDR1 SGHVS and CDR2 FQNEAQ. The trim removed 1 base at V and 4 bases at J, leaving 4 bases unmatched. The CDR3 loop spans 15 amino acids. The CDR3: CASSLVYGGYNEQFF. In DNA form, the CDR3 reads TGTGCCAGCAGCTTAGTATACGGGGGGTACAATGAGCAGTTCTTC.

V is TRBV6-6 and J is TRBJ1-5, with D unclear. The CDR3 consists of 14 residues. V lost 4 bases and J 7 bases, leaving 14 bases between the germline ends. From germline, CDR1 is MNHNY and CDR2 SVGAGI (reference sequence). CDR3 sequence (DNA): TGTGCCAGCAGTTCCCCAAGAGGAGAACAGCCCCAGCATTTT. Its translation is CASSSPRGEQPQHF.

V and J are TRBV25-1 and TRBJ2-3; TRBD1 matches at 10 bases. V shed 3 bases, J shed 0 bases, and the junction held 9 bases outside the gene matches. Germline CDR1 and CDR2: MGHDK and SYGVNS. This CDR3 has 18 amino acids. This chain's CDR3 is CASSDLLSTGGSTDTQYF. CDR3 DNA sequence: TGTGCCAGCAGTGATCTCCTCTCGACAGGGGGCAGCACAGATACGCAGTATTTT.

This sequence joins TRBV4-1 and TRBJ2-4; no firm D call. The germline gives CDR1 MGHRA, CDR2 YSYEKL. CDR3 length: 16 residues. V was shortened by 0 bases and J by 0 bases, with 9 bases between the two germline ends. The CDR3 spells CASSQELALAKNIQYF. In DNA, the CDR3 is TGCGCCAGCAGCCAAGAATTGGCATTAGCCAAAAACATTCAGTACTTC.

The V and J genes are TRBV9 and TRBJ2-7; possible D gene TRBD2, 6 bases. The length of the CDR3 is 14 residues. V dropped 2 bases and J dropped 7 bases, with 16 bases sitting between them. CDR1 and CDR2 from the germline V gene are SGDLS and YYNGEE. The CDR3, as DNA: TGTGCCAGCAGCGTTGCTCCCCTGGAGGGTGAGCAGTACTTC. This gives the protein CASSVAPLEGEQYF.

This clone was found once. The genes are TRBV4-3 and TRBJ2-2; TRBD2 agrees at 9 bases. The length of the CDR3 is 15 residues. Looked up from germline, CDR1 is LGHNA and CDR2 is YSLEER. J was trimmed by 7 bases and V by 1 base; bases with no gene match: 4. This chain's CDR3 is CASSQVAGEGGELFF. DNA of the CDR3: TGCGCCAGCAGCCAAGTAGCGGGAGAGGGCGGGGAGCTGTTTTTT.

This clone was observed a handful of times. The J gene is TRBJ1-2, the V gene TRBV15; TRBD1 matches 7 bases. In germline, CDR1 is LNHNV, CDR2 YYDKDF (reference sequence). The CDR3 consists of 15 residues. V dropped 2 bases and J dropped 6; count of bases not matched to a gene: 9. The CDR3 sequence is CATSRPGGQVDGYTF. The DNA of the CDR3 is TGTGCCACCAGCAGACCCGGTGGACAGGTGGATGGCTACACCTTC.

The chain recombines TRBV9 with TRBJ1-2; D uncertain. Germline V lookup: CDR1 SGDLS, CDR2 YYNGEE. The CDR3 has 15 residues. V lost 0 bases, J lost 7 bases, and 16 bases lay in between. In DNA form, the CDR3 reads TGTGCCAGCAGCGTAGGAGGTACCGGAGAACTTGGCTACACCTTC. Translated, it gives CASSVGGTGELGYTF.

The gene calls are TRBV10-3 and TRBJ1-1; D not certain. Trimming shortened V by 8 bases and J by 3 bases, and 13 bases separated the two germline ends. The CDR3 contains 13 residues. Germline V lookup: CDR1 ENHRY, CDR2 SYGVKD. DNA for the CDR3: TGTGCCATCTCATCCGGGAGGGACACTGAAGCTTTCTTT. This codes for CAISSGRDTEAFF.

This clone has just a few counts. The chain joins TRBV11-2 to TRBJ1-3, with D possibly TRBD1 on 6 matching bases. Trimming cost V 2 bases and J 3 bases, with 8 bases left between them. Germline assignment: CDR1 SGHAT and CDR2 FQNNGV. CDR3 length: 14 residues. CDR3 coding DNA: TGTGCCAGCAGCTTAAGGGGGGGTGGAAACACCATATATTTT. Amino acids: CASSLRGGGNTIYF.

The V and J genes are TRBV5-4 and TRBJ1-2; the match to TRBD1 covers 8 bases. Trimming took 5 bases from V and 6 from J; bases not matched to a gene: 6. The CDR3 covers 13 residues. Germline V gene data show CDR1 as SGHNT and CDR2 as YYREEE (reference sequence). CDR3 amino acids: CASSFQGANGYTF. The CDR3 DNA is TGTGCCAGCAGTTTTCAGGGGGCGAATGGCTACACCTTC.